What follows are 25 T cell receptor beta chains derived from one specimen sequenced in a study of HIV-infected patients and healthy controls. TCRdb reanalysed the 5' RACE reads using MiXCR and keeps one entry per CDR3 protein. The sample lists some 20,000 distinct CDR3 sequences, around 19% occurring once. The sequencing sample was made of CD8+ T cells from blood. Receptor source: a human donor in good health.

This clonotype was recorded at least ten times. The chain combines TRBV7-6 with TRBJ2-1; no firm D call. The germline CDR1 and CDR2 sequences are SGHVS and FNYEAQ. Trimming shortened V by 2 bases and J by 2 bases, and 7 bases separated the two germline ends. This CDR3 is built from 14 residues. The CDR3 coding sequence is TGTGCCAGCAGCTTAAGTTCCCCCTACAATGAGCAGTTCTTC. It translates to CASSLSSPYNEQFF.

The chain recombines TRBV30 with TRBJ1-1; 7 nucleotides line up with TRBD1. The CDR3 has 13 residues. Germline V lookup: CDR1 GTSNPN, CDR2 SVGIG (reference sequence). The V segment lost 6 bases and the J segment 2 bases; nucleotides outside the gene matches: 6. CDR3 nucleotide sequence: TGTGCCTGTAGACAGGGCCTCAACACTGAAGCTTTCTTT. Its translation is CACRQGLNTEAFF.

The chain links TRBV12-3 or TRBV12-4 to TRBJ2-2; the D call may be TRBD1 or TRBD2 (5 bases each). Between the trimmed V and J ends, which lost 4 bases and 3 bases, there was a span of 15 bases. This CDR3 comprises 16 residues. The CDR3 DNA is TGTGCCAGCAGTTCAAGCTTCGGGGCGGACACCGGGGAGCTGTTTTTT. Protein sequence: CASSSSFGADTGELFF.

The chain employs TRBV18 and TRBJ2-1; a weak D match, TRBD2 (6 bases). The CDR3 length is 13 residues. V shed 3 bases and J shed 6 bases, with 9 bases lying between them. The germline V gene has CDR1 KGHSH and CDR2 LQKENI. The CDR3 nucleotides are TGTGCCAGCTCACCTTGGGGGGTCAATGAGCAGTTCTTC. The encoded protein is CASSPWGVNEQFF.

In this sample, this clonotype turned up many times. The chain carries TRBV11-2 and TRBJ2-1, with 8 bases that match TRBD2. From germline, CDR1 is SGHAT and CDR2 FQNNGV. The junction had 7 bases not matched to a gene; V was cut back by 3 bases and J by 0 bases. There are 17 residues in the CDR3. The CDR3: CASSFNIAGSSYNEQFF. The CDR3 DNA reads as TGTGCCAGCAGCTTCAATATAGCGGGAAGCTCCTACAATGAGCAGTTCTTC.

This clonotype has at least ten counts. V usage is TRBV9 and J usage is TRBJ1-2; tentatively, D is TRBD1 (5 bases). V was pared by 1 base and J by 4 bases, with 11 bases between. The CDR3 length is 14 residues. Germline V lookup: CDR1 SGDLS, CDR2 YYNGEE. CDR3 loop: CASSVRGEPYGYTF. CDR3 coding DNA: TGTGCCAGCAGCGTAAGAGGGGAGCCCTATGGCTACACCTTC.

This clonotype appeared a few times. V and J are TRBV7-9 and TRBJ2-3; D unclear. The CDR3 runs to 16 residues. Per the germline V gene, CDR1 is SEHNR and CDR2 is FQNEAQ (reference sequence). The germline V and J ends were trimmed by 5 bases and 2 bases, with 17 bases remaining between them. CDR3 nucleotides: TGTGCCAGCAGCCGACTGAAGGCGGATCTCACAGATACGCAGTATTTT. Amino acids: CASSRLKADLTDTQYF.

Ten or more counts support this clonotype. The CDR3 region is CASSTYRGNTGELFF. DNA of the CDR3: TGTGCCAGCAGCACATACAGGGGGAACACCGGGGAGCTGTTTTTT. This rearrangement joins TRBV27 to TRBJ2-2, with 7 bases fitting TRBD1. Unmatched junction bases numbered 5, after V lost 6 bases and J lost 1 base. The CDR3 contains 15 residues. The germline CDR1 and CDR2 sequences are MNHEY and SMNVEV (reference sequence).

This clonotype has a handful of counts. CDR3: CASSFFRGLAQETQYF. In DNA form, the CDR3 reads TGTGCCAGCAGCTTCTTCCGCGGACTAGCGCAAGAGACCCAGTACTTC. V gene TRBV7-9 combines with J gene TRBJ2-5, with 9 bases that match TRBD2. The CDR3 covers 16 residues. Trimming at V came to 3 bases and at J to 2 bases, leaving 7 bases not matched to a gene. CDR1 and CDR2 from the germline V gene are SEHNR and FQNEAQ (reference sequence).

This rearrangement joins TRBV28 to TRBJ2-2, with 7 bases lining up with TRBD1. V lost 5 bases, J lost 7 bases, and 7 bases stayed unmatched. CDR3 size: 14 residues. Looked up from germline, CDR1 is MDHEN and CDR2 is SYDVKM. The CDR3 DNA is TGTGCCAGCAGTCGGGACAGACCTGTCGGGGAGCTGTTTTTT. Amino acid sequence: CASSRDRPVGELFF.

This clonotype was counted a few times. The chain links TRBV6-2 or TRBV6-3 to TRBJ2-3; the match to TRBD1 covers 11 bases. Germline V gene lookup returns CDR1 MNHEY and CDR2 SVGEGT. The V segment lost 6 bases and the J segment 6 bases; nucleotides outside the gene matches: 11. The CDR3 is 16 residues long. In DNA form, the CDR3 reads TGTGCCAGCAGGAAGACGAGGACAGGGGGCCGTGATACGCAGTATTTT. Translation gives CASRKTRTGGRDTQYF.

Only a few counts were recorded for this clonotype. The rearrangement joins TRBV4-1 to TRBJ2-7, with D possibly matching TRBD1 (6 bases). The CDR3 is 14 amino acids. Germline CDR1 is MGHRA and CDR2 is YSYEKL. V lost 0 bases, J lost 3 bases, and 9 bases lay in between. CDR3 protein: CASSQEGADYEQYF. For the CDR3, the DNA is TGCGCCAGCAGCCAAGAGGGGGCGGACTACGAGCAGTACTTC.

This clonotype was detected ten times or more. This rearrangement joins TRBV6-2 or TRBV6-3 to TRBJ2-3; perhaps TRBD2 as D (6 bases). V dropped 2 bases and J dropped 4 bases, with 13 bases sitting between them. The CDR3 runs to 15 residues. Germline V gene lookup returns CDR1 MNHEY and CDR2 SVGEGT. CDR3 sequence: CASSYVRERADTQYF. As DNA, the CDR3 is TGTGCCAGCAGTTACGTCCGGGAGCGGGCAGATACGCAGTATTTT.

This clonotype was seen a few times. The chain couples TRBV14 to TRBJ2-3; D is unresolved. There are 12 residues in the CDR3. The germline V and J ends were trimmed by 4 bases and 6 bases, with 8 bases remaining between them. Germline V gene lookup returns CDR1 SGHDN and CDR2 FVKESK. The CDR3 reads CASSLGRDTQYF. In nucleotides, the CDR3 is TGTGCCAGCAGCCTCGGCCGGGATACGCAGTATTTT.

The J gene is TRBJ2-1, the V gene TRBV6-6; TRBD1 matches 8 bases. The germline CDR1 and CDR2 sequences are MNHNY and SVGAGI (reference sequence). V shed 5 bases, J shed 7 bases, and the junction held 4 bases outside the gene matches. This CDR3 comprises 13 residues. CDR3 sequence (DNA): TGTGCCAGCAGTACCGGACAGGGTAATGAGCAGTTCTTC. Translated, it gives CASSTGQGNEQFF.

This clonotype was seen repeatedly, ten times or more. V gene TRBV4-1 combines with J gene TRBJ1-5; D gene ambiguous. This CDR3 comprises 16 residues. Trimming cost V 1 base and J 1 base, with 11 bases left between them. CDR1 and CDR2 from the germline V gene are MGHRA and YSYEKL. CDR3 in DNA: TGCGCCAGCAGCCAAGTCCCGGGAACCAGCAATCAGCCCCAGCATTTT. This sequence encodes CASSQVPGTSNQPQHF.

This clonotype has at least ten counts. CDR3 DNA: TGTGCCAGCAGGGCGGGAGTTGCAGATACGCAGTATTTT. Translating it yields CASRAGVADTQYF. The chain employs TRBV2 and TRBJ2-3; 7 nucleotides match TRBD2. CDR3 size: 13 residues. Germline CDR1 is SNHLY and CDR2 is FYNNEI. The trim removed 6 bases at V and 4 bases at J, leaving 4 bases unmatched.

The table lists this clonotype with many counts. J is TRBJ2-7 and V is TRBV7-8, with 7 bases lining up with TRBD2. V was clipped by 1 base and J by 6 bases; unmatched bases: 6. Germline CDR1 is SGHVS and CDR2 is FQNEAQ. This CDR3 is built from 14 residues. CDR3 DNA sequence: TGTGCCAGCAGCTTAGTCCGGGACTATACCGAGCAGTACTTC. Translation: CASSLVRDYTEQYF.

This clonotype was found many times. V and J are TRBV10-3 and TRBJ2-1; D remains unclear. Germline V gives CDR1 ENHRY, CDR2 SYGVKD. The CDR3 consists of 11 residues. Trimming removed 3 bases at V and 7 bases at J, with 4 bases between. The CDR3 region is CAISDRNEQFF. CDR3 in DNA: TGTGCCATCAGTGACAGGAATGAGCAGTTCTTC.

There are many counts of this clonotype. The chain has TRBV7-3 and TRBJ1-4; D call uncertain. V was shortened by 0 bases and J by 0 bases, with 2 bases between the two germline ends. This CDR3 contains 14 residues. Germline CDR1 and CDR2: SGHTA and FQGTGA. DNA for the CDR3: TGTGCCAGCAGCTTAACAACAACTAATGAAAAACTGTTTTTT. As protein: CASSLTTTNEKLFF.

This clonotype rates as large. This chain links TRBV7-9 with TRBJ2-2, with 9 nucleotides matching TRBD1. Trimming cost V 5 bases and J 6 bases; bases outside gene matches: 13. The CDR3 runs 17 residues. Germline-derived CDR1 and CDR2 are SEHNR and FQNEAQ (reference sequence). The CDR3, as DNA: TGTGCCAGCAGCGGGAGCCGGGACAGGGAGGACTCCGGGGAGCTGTTTTTT. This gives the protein CASSGSRDREDSGELFF.

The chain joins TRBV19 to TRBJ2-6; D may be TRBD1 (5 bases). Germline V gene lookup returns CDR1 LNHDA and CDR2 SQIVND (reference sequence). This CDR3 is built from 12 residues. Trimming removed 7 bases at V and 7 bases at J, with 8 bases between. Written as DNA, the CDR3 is TGTGCCAGTACCCAGGGAGCCAACGTCCTGACTTTC. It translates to CASTQGANVLTF.

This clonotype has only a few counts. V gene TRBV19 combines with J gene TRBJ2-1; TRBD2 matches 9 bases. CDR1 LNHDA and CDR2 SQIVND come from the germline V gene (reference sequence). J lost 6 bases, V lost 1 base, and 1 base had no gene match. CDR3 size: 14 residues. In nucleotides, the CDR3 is TGTGCCAGTAGTATAGCAGCGGGAGGCAATGAGCAGTTCTTC. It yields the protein CASSIAAGGNEQFF.

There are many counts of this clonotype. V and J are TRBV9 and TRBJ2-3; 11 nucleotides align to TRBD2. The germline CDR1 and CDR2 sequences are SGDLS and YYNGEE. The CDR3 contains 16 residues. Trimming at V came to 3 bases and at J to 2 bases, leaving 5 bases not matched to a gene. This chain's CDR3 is CASSGGTSGLTDTQYF. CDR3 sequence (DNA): TGTGCCAGCAGCGGGGGGACTAGCGGACTCACAGATACGCAGTATTTT.

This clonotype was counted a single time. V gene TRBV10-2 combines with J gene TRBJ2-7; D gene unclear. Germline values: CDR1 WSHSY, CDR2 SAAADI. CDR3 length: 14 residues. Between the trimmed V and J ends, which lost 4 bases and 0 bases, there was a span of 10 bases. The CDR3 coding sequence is TGCGCCAGCAGTGTGAGCACCTCCTCCTACGAGCAGTACTTC. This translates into CASSVSTSSYEQYF.